These 5 T cell receptor beta chains originate from one sample sequenced in a study of T-cell memory formation after mild COVID-19. MiXCR was run by TCRdb on the 5' RACE reads, yielding one entry per CDR3 protein. The sample carries a few hundred thousand distinct CDR3 sequences, 16% recorded once. The source material was PBMCs or a T cell subset sorted from them (not recorded which). The receptor set was obtained from a man aged 18 to 29 who had mild COVID-19 (a few samples of this study predate the infection). Cell type and time point are not known.

The chain recombines TRBV4-1 with TRBJ2-5, with D possibly being TRBD1 or TRBD2 (5 bases each). V gave up 5 bases and J gave up 3 bases, with 13 bases separating them. CDR1 and CDR2 from the germline V gene are MGHRA and YSYEKL. The CDR3 is 14 residues long. The CDR3 loop reads CASSFTGTKETQYF. DNA for the CDR3: TGCGCCAGCAGCTTCACCGGGACGAAAGAGACCCAGTACTTC.

The chain carries TRBV29-1 and TRBJ1-6, with TRBD1 identical over 7 bases. The germline V gene encodes CDR1 SQVTM and CDR2 ANQGSEA. The J segment lost 7 bases and the V segment lost 7 bases, leaving 16 bases of the junction unmatched. The length of the CDR3 is 16 residues. In DNA form, the CDR3 reads TGCAGCGCCCACTCGGACAGGACAACTCCAAATTCACCCCTCCACTTT. Amino acids: CSAHSDRTTPNSPLHF.

The chain joins TRBV12-3 or TRBV12-4 to TRBJ2-3; perhaps TRBD2 as D (6 bases). CDR3 length equals 15 residues. V was shortened by 5 bases and J by 7 bases, with 19 bases between the two germline ends. The CDR3: CASSVIGMGRNTQYF. The CDR3 coding sequence is TGTGCCAGCAGTGTAATAGGTATGGGGAGGAATACGCAGTATTTT.

This clonotype has just a few counts. This chain uses TRBV5-6 with TRBJ2-1, with TRBD2 identical over 15 bases. The CDR3 has 16 residues. The V and J ends lost 3 bases and 8 bases, in that order; junction bases with no gene match: 6. Germline loops: CDR1 SGHDT, CDR2 YYEEEE. CDR3 DNA sequence: TGTGCCAGCAGCTCCGGGACTAGCGGGGGGTTAGATGAGCAGTTCTTC. Protein sequence: CASSSGTSGGLDEQFF.

This clonotype was seen a handful of times. The V and J genes are TRBV18 and TRBJ1-1; D uncertain. Trimming left V 3 bases short and J 0 bases short, with 11 bases between. Per germline, CDR1 KGHSH and CDR2 LQKENI. The CDR3 sequence is 15 residues long. The chain's CDR3 is CASSPELRLNTEAFF. CDR3 nucleotides: TGTGCCAGCTCACCGGAGTTACGGTTGAACACTGAAGCTTTCTTT.